This TCR beta chain emerged from a study of T cell repertoires in cytomegalovirus infection (dated by TCRdb to about 2019). Context from the whole study: Donor HLA type was relevant to the analysis, because carriage of CMV infection together with the matching HLA type was indicated by public TCR beta signatures.

There are many counts of this clonotype. Its antigen specificity is not known. No much larger clone exists at a distance of one base, and base qualities are not known. Summary of the overall study and its limitations: In both this cohort and an independent approximately 400-donor cohort, the cumulative frequency of public TCR beta family members distinguished carriers of CMV infection plus the relevant HLA type. The ex vivo response was dominated by HLA-C-restricted CMV-specific TCR beta clonotypes, and the single most frequent clonotype in two of eight donors was supplied by these HLA-C-restricted clonotypes.

From a lookup of the germline V gene (reference sequence), CDR1 and CDR2 are LNHDA and SQIVND. The CDR3 holds 15 amino acids from the cysteine to the phenylalanine. CDR3 DNA is the only sequence kept; it has 45 bases, read in frame from the first base. Trimmed from V: 3 bases; trimmed from J: 9 bases; junction bases lacking a gene match: 8. The sample was run on an Illumina HiSeq 1500. Through fastp at Q25 and MiXCR, TCRdb rebuilt clones from the public reads, retaining in-frame beta chains. Every entry covers one CDR3 protein and lists the most common genes and DNA from its rows. The sample table holds around 530,000 distinct CDR3 sequences, of which approximately 15% were seen once. Together, the top ten hold 20% to 30% of the sample.

Sequencing was done on a sample of CD8+ T cells from PBMCs. The TCR was taken from a human donor in good health (CMV status not recorded). Some clones in this sample may be carry-over from other donors' samples. The V gene is TRBV19 and the J gene is TRBJ2-1, with TRBD2 matching 10 junction bases. For the CDR3, the sequence is CASSMETSGFGEQFF. The nucleotide sequence reads as follows: TGTGCCAGTAGTATGGAGACTAGCGGGTTCGGTGAGCAGTTCTTC.